This T cell receptor (beta chain) was recovered during a study of CD8+ T cells in alopecia areata. Across the whole study: Tofacitinib administration to treated patients was oral, at 5 to 10 mg twice daily.

Trimming shortened V by 1 base and J by 7 bases, and 11 bases separated the two germline ends. The CDR3 spans 14 residues. The germline CDR1 and CDR2 sequences are GTSNPN and SVGIG (reference sequence). The treatment here: oral pan-JAK inhibitor, 5-10 mg twice daily. Sorting from PBMCs produced CD4+ and CD8+ T cells. Isolated RNA was reverse transcribed into cDNA used as the sequencing template. The table came from immunoSEQ multiplex PCR; TCRdb's copy has only in-frame clones and leaves some out. Among 150,000 to 200,000 clones listed, around 60% were seen once. Sample: CD4+ T cells sorted from blood, taken around week 50, from a patient treated with tofacitinib. The TCR was taken from a human donor with alopecia areata. The chain employs TRBV30 and TRBJ1-6; D gene uncertain. CDR3 DNA sequence: TGTGCCTGGAGTGACCGAACGCTAAATTCACCCCTCCACTTT. This translates into CAWSDRTLNSPLHF.